The 26 T cell receptor beta chains below come from one sample, sequenced in a study of T-cell memory formation after mild COVID-19. Each CDR3 protein gets one entry after TCRdb re-called the 5' RACE reads with MiXCR. The sample holds about 100,000 distinct CDR3 sequences; approximately 15% are singletons and the top ten take around 40%. Sample: PBMCs or a T cell subset sorted from them (not recorded which). These receptors were collected from a man between 18 and 29 years old who had mild COVID-19 (a few samples of this study predate the infection). Cell type and time point are not known.

This chain uses TRBV6-2 or TRBV6-3 with TRBJ2-3; maybe TRBD2 (6 bases). V was clipped by 6 bases and J by 2 bases, with 18 bases between them. CDR1 is MNHEY, CDR2 SVGEGT, per germline. The CDR3 covers 16 residues. As DNA, the CDR3 is TGTGCCAGCAGCCCGACCGGGACTCCTCTCACAGATACGCAGTATTTT. Translation: CASSPTGTPLTDTQYF.

This clonotype was found a few times. The chain has TRBV12-3 or TRBV12-4 and TRBJ2-1; no clear D gene. V gave up 6 bases and J gave up 5 bases, with 14 bases separating them. This CDR3 spans 14 amino acids. DNA of the CDR3: TGTGCCAGCAGGGTGCGGTCTTCGGACAATGAGCAGTTCTTC. Translated: CASRVRSSDNEQFF.

V gene TRBV12-3 or TRBV12-4 combines with J gene TRBJ2-7; possibly TRBD2 for D (5 bases). The CDR3 runs to 13 residues. V shed 5 bases and J shed 7 bases, with 15 bases lying between them. Written as DNA, the CDR3 is TGTGCCAGCAGTCGCGCGGGCGCGAGGGAGCAGTACTTC. Translated, it gives CASSRAGAREQYF.

In this sample, this clonotype turned up once. Relative to the germline gene, one junction end is altered; a read error may explain this. The CDR3 bases are TGTGACAGCAGCGGGAGTGTGAGAGATACGCAGTATTTT. Its protein product is CDSSGSVRDTQYF. The chain carries TRBV11-2 and TRBJ2-3; 8 bases agree with TRBD2. Germline V gene data show CDR1 as SGHAT and CDR2 as FQNNGV. There are 13 residues in the CDR3.

This clonotype was detected only a few times. The chain employs TRBV12-3 or TRBV12-4 and TRBJ1-1, with D hard to call. The CDR3 spans 11 residues. Trimming cost V 7 bases and J 10 bases, with 13 bases left between them. This chain's CDR3 is CASNSGGRAFF. In DNA form, the CDR3 reads TGTGCCAGCAACTCAGGCGGGCGAGCTTTCTTT.

The V and J genes are TRBV7-3 and TRBJ1-2, with a possible D match to TRBD1 (5 bases). Germline assignment: CDR1 SGHTA and CDR2 FQGTGA. The CDR3 spans 14 residues. V lost 5 bases and J 7 bases, leaving 17 bases between the germline ends. The CDR3 DNA is TGTGCCAGCAGCCCTCCGGGACCGACGGCTGGCTACACCTTC. This translates into CASSPPGPTAGYTF.

The gene calls are TRBV6-4 and TRBJ1-5; D is undetermined. This CDR3 has 15 residues. V lost 4 bases and J 0 bases, leaving 10 bases between the germline ends. Per germline, CDR1 MRHNA and CDR2 SNTAGT. The CDR3 nucleotides read TGTGCCAGCAGTGTGGGCACCTATAGCAATCAGCCCCAGCATTTT. The encoded protein is CASSVGTYSNQPQHF.

The rearrangement joins TRBV4-3 to TRBJ2-1; 10 bases align to TRBD2. V lost 0 bases, J lost 8 bases, and 7 bases stayed unmatched. Germline V gene lookup returns CDR1 LGHNA and CDR2 YSLEER. There are 16 residues in the CDR3. The DNA for the CDR3 is TGCGCCAGCAGCCAAGAGGGGACTAGCGTATTCTATGAGCAGTTCTTC. Translated: CASSQEGTSVFYEQFF.

This clonotype was recorded a few times. The rearrangement uses TRBV4-3 and TRBJ2-2, with D perhaps given as TRBD1 or TRBD2 (5 bases each). The CDR3 runs 18 residues. Germline CDR1 reads LGHNA; CDR2 reads YSLEER. V dropped 1 base and J dropped 7 bases, with 22 bases sitting between them. Written as DNA, the CDR3 is TGCGCCAGCAGCCAAGTTTTCCGTCTCAGGGAGAAAAGCGGGGAGCTGTTTTTT. Amino acids: CASSQVFRLREKSGELFF.

A few counts support this clonotype. The CDR3 DNA reads TGCGCCAGCAGCCAACTTATGGACCCACCCAATCAGCCCCAGCATTTT. This codes for CASSQLMDPPNQPQHF. V gene TRBV4-1 combines with J gene TRBJ1-5; D gene ambiguous. The germline V and J ends were trimmed by 2 bases and 3 bases, with 14 bases remaining between them. CDR3 length: 16 amino acids. The germline V gene encodes CDR1 MGHRA and CDR2 YSYEKL.

In this sample, this clonotype turned up many times. This sequence joins TRBV7-2 and TRBJ2-1, with 15 bases lining up with TRBD2. The CDR3 covers 15 residues. Losses at the gene ends were 4 bases for V and 7 bases for J; bases not matched to a gene: 2. CDR1 and CDR2 from the germline V gene are SGHTA and FQGNSA. The DNA of the CDR3 is TGTGCCAGCAGCTGGGGACTAGCGGGGGGAAATGAGCAGTTCTTC. Translation gives CASSWGLAGGNEQFF. Together with reference TRBV7-2 and TRBJ2-1, the CDR3 gives the full variable domain: GAGVSQSPSNKVTEKGKDVELRCDPISGHTALYWYRQSLGQGLEFLIYFQGNSAPDKSGLPSDRFSAERTGGSVSTLTIQRTQQEDSAVYLCASSWGLAGGNEQFFGPGTRLTVL.

This clonotype was observed a handful of times. The chain employs TRBV6-2 or TRBV6-3 and TRBJ2-1; no clear D gene. Germline assignment: CDR1 MNHEY and CDR2 SVGEGT. The CDR3 runs to 12 residues. V shed 7 bases and J shed 8 bases, with 12 bases lying between them. The CDR3 spells CASTRSGDEQFF. CDR3 DNA: TGTGCCAGCACTAGGAGTGGCGATGAGCAGTTCTTC.

This clonotype was counted only a few times. This sequence joins TRBV3-1 and TRBJ1-2; no clear D gene. Germline CDR1 reads LGHDT; CDR2 reads YNNKEL (reference sequence). V was clipped by 0 bases and J by 8 bases, with 16 bases between them. This CDR3 is built from 15 residues. The CDR3 nucleotides read TGTGCCAGCAGCCAAGAGTCCCGGTCGGCGGGAGGCTACACCTTC. It yields the protein CASSQESRSAGGYTF.

This clonotype was observed a few times. The CDR3 nucleotides read TGTGCCGCCGCCCGGCGGAACCCCTACAATGAGCAGTTCTTC. It encodes CAAARRNPYNEQFF. The chain carries TRBV7-9 and TRBJ2-1; no reliable D call. The CDR3 has 14 residues. Germline CDR1 and CDR2: SEHNR and FQNEAQ (reference sequence). V lost 11 bases to trimming and J lost 2 bases, with 16 bases between them.

This clonotype was counted a few times. The chain couples TRBV7-8 to TRBJ2-2; D is perhaps TRBD2 (6 bases). CDR1 is SGHVS and CDR2 is FQNEAQ in the germline V gene. This CDR3 has 16 amino acids. Trimming removed 5 bases at V and 4 bases at J, with 17 bases between. The CDR3 here is CASSPSRELGTGELFF. The CDR3 DNA reads as TGTGCCAGCAGCCCCTCCCGGGAGCTGGGCACCGGGGAGCTGTTTTTT.

This clonotype has only a few counts. This rearrangement joins TRBV4-1 to TRBJ1-4; D not certain. The germline CDR1 and CDR2 sequences are MGHRA and YSYEKL. Trimming removed 6 bases at V and 4 bases at J, with 9 bases between. CDR3 size: 13 residues. The CDR3 nucleotides are TGCGCCAGCAGAGGACTGAGTAATGAAAAACTGTTTTTT. Translation gives CASRGLSNEKLFF.

This clonotype was seen a few times. The chain is built from TRBV29-1 and TRBJ2-5, with D perhaps matching TRBD1 (7 bases). CDR3 length: 13 amino acids. V dropped 2 bases and J dropped 3 bases, with 10 bases sitting between them. CDR1 is SQVTM, CDR2 ANQGSEA, per germline. The CDR3 sequence is CSVELRGEETQYF. CDR3 bases: TGCAGCGTTGAACTCAGGGGGGAAGAGACCCAGTACTTC. The whole variable domain, remainder taken from reference TRBV29-1 and TRBJ2-5, is SAVISQKPSRDICQRGTSLTIQCQVDSQVTMMFWYRQQPGQSLTLIATANQGSEATYESGFVIDKFPISRPNLTFSTLTVSNMSPEDSSIYLCSVELRGEETQYFGPGTRLLVL.

The chain couples TRBV4-2 to TRBJ2-1; no clear D gene. V gave up 1 base and J gave up 3 bases, with 13 bases separating them. CDR3 length: 16 residues. Germline CDR1 reads LGHNA; CDR2 reads YNFKEQ. CDR3: CASSQGHILSYNEQFF. In DNA form, the CDR3 reads TGTGCCAGCAGCCAAGGCCACATACTAAGCTACAATGAGCAGTTCTTC.

This clonotype came up a few times. The V gene is TRBV5-6, the J gene TRBJ2-3; 9 bases align to TRBD2. CDR1 and CDR2 from the germline V gene are SGHDT and YYEEEE. The CDR3 totals 14 residues. V lost 7 bases, J lost 1 base, and 4 bases stayed unmatched. The CDR3 here is CASRRTSGTDTQYF. As DNA, the CDR3 is TGTGCCAGCCGTCGGACTAGCGGCACAGATACGCAGTATTTT.

The chain couples TRBV12-3 or TRBV12-4 to TRBJ2-7; 8 bases are a match to TRBD2. Trimming removed 5 bases from V and 5 bases from J; junction bases left unmatched: 2. The CDR3 extends over 12 amino acids. The CDR3 here is CASSPGGDEQYF. The CDR3 nucleotides are TGTGCCAGCAGTCCCGGGGGGGACGAGCAGTACTTC.

V and J are TRBV6-2 or TRBV6-3 and TRBJ2-1; the match to TRBD1 covers 10 bases. This CDR3 has 15 amino acids. The J segment lost 6 bases and the V segment lost 5 bases, leaving 7 bases of the junction unmatched. Germline CDR1 reads MNHEY; CDR2 reads SVGEGT. DNA for the CDR3: TGTGCCAGCAGTGTTTGGGACAGGGGTGGCAATGAGCAGTTCTTC. Translating gives CASSVWDRGGNEQFF.

In this sample, this clonotype turned up many times. The chain uses TRBV18 and TRBJ2-5; D unclear. The V gene's germline CDR1 is KGHSH and CDR2 LQKENI. There are 11 residues in the CDR3. V lost 2 bases to trimming and J lost 5 bases, with 3 bases between them. The CDR3 sequence is CASSPLETQYF. Here the CDR3 DNA reads TGTGCCAGCTCACCATTGGAGACCCAGTACTTC. The full variable domain, in which reference TRBV18 and TRBJ2-5 provide the parts outside the CDR3, is NAGVMQNPRHLVRRRGQEARLRCSPMKGHSHVYWYRQLPEEGLKFMVYLQKENIIDESGMPKERFSAEFPKEGPSILRIQQVVRGDSAAYFCASSPLETQYFGPGTRLLVL.

The sample holds a few counts of this clonotype. The CDR3 coding sequence is TGTGCCAGCAGTTTACGACGCGACGCAGGGAGCTCCTATAATTCACCCCTCCACTTT. Residues: CASSLRRDAGSSYNSPLHF. The chain employs TRBV28 and TRBJ1-6, with a tentative D call TRBD1 (5 bases). Germline V gene lookup returns CDR1 MDHEN and CDR2 SYDVKM. V lost 2 bases and J lost 0, with 17 bases in between. The CDR3 extends over 19 amino acids.

The chain joins TRBV12-5 to TRBJ1-1; possible D gene TRBD1, 5 bases. In germline, CDR1 is LGHNT, CDR2 FRNRAP. V dropped 0 bases and J dropped 3 bases, with 8 bases sitting between them. The CDR3 is 14 amino acids. The CDR3 here is CASGLVEQDTEAFF. CDR3 DNA: TGTGCTAGTGGTTTGGTTGAACAGGACACTGAAGCTTTCTTT.

The chain uses TRBV12-3 or TRBV12-4 and TRBJ2-1; 7 positions match TRBD1. This CDR3 spans 13 amino acids. Trimming took 7 bases from V and 8 from J; bases not matched to a gene: 8. CDR3 protein: CASTSRQGDEQFF. DNA of the CDR3: TGTGCCAGCACCTCAAGACAGGGCGATGAGCAGTTCTTC.

This chain links TRBV5-6 with TRBJ2-7; 8 nucleotides line up with TRBD1. Germline V gene data show CDR1 as SGHDT and CDR2 as YYEEEE. V lost 0 bases and J lost 7; bases outside the gene matches: 6. There are 14 residues in the CDR3. CDR3 residues: CASSLGQGFREQYV. DNA for the CDR3: TGTGCCAGCAGCTTGGGACAGGGGTTTCGGGAGCAGTACGTC.